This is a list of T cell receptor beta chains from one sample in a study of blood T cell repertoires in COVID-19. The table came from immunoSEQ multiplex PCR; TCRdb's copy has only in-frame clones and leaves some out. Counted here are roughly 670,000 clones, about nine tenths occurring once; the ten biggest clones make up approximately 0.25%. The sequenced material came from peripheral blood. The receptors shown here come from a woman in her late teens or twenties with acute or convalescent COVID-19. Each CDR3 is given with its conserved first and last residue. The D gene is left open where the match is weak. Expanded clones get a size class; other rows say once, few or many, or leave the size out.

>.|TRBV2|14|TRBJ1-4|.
CASSEPETGEKLFF
TGTGCCAGCAGTGAGCCCGAGACCGGGGAAAAACTGTTTTTT
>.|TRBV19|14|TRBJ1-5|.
CASISQGLGQPQHF
TGTGCCAGTATATCACAGGGCTTGGGTCAGCCCCAGCATTTT
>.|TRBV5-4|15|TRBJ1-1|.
CASSSTPILNTEAFF
TGTGCCAGCAGCTCAACACCCATACTGAACACTGAAGCTTTCTTT
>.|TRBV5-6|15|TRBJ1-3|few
CASSSTDTSGNTIYF
TGTGCCAGCAGCTCCACGGACACGAGTGGAAACACCATATATTTT
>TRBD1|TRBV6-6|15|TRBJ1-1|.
CASSKSGTENTEAFF
TGTGCCAGCAGTAAATCCGGGACAGAGAACACTGAAGCTTTCTTT
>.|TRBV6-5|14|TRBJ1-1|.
CASTATGLNTEAFF
TGTGCTAGCACCGCTACAGGGTTGAACACTGAAGCTTTCTTT
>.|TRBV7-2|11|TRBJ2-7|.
CASSPAREQYF
TGTGCCAGCAGCCCTGCGCGCGAGCAGTACTTC
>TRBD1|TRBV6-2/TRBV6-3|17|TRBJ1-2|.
CASSPLSGHRGSGGYTF
TGTGCCAGCAGCCCTTTATCTGGCCACAGGGGGTCAGGAGGCTACACCTTC
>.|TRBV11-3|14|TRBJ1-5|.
CASSQREGNQPQHF
TGTGCCAGCAGCCAGCGGGAAGGCAATCAGCCCCAGCATTTT
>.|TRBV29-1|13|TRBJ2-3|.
CSVPGISTDTQYF
TGCAGCGTTCCAGGGATTAGCACAGATACGCAGTATTTT
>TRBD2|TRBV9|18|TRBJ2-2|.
CASSSGRASGEVTGELFF
TGTGCCAGCAGCTCCGGTCGGGCTAGCGGGGAGGTGACCGGGGAGCTGTTTTTT
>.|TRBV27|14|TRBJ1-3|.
CASSLRGSGNTIYF
TGTGCCAGCAGTTTAAGGGGGAGCGGAAACACCATATATTTT
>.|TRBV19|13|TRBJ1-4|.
CASRVVGVEKLFF
TGTGCCAGTCGGGTGGTAGGGGTGGAAAAACTGTTTTTT
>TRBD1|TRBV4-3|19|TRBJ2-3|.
CASSQDLLVEQGAADTQYF
TGCGCCAGCAGCCAAGATCTGTTGGTTGAACAGGGGGCAGCAGATACGCAGTATTTT